This T cell receptor (beta chain) was documented in a study of post-analysis software for immune sequencing data. The study, taken as a whole, reports: Significantly lower normalized Chao1 diversity was seen in multiple sclerosis patients than in controls. F measure clustering grouped samples strongly by preparation batch.

Each TCR beta cDNA library carried unique molecular identifiers. TCRdb analysed the PCR reads with MiXCR anew, one entry per CDR3 protein. The sample has fewer than 850,000 distinct CDR3 sequences; roughly 29% are singletons. With regard to this clonotype: Its antigen remains unidentified.

Sequencing was done on a sample of blood. The receptor comes from a girl between 5 and 17 years old with multiple sclerosis.

The CDR3 DNA is TGCAGTGCTAGAATGGTCCGGGGGGCTGACCGAGAGACCCAGTACTTC. As protein: CSARMVRGADRETQYF. J is TRBJ2-5 and V is TRBV20-1, with D tentatively TRBD2 (7 bases). Germline assignment: CDR1 DFQATT and CDR2 SNEGSKA (reference sequence). V lost 2 bases and J 4 bases, leaving 20 bases between the germline ends. The length of the CDR3 is 16 residues.